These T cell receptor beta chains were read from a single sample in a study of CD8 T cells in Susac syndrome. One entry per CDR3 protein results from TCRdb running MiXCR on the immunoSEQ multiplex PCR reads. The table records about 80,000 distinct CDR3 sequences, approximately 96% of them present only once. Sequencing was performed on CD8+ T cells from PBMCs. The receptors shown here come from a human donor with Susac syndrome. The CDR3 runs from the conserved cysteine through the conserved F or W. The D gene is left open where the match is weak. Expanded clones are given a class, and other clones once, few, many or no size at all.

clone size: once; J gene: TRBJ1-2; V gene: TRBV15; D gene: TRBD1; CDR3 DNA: TGTGCCACCAGCGGACAGGGTCCGAATGGCTACACCTTC; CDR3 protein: CATSGQGPNGYTF
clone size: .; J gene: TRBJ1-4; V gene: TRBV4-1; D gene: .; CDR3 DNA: TGCGCCAGCAGCCAAGATGGTCCCCGGACTCTCAATGAAAAACTGTTTTTT; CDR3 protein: CASSQDGPRTLNEKLFF
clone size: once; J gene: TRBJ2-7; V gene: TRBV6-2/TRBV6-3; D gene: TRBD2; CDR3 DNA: TGTGCCAGCAGTTACTCACGGGGGGTCTACGAGCAGTACTTC; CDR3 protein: CASSYSRGVYEQYF
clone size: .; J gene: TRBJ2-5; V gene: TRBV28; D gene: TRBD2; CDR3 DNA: TGTGCCAGCAGTTCGCGGGAGGGGGTCGAGACCCAGTACTTC; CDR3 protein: CASSSREGVETQYF
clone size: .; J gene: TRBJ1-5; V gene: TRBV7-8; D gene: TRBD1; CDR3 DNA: TGTGCCAGCAGCAGGTCGAGGACAGGGCCCAATCAGCCCCAGCATTTT; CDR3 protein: CASSRSRTGPNQPQHF
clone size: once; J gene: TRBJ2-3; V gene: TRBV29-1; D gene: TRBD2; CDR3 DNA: TGCAGCGTTGAAGGGCTAGCGGAGCCCTACACAGATACGCAGTATTTT; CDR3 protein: CSVEGLAEPYTDTQYF
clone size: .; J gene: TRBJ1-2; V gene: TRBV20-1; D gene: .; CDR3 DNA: TGCAGTGCCCATGAGATAGGGGCGTCAGGCTACACCTTC; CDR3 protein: CSAHEIGASGYTF
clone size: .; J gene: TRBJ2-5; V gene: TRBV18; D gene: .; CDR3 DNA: TGTGCCAGCTCACCATGGGGTAGCGTCCAAGAGACCCAGTACTTC; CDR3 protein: CASSPWGSVQETQYF
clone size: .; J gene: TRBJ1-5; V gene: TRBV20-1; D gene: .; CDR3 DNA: TGCAGTGTAGGATCCGAGTATCAGCCCCAGCATTTT; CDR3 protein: CSVGSEYQPQHF
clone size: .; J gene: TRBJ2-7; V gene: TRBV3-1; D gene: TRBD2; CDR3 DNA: TGTGCCAGCAGCCAAGCACCGGGAGGGCCTCACGAGCAGTACTTC; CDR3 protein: CASSQAPGGPHEQYF
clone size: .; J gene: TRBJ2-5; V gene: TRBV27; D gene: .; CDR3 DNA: TGTGCCAGCAGTTTGGAACACGGGGGAGAGACCCAGTACTTC; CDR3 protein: CASSLEHGGETQYF
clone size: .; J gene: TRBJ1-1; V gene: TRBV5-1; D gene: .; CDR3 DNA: TGCGCCAGCAGCTTGGGGTTGGGAGGGAACACTGAAGCTTTCTTT; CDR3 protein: CASSLGLGGNTEAFF
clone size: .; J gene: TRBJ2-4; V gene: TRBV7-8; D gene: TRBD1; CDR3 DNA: TGTGCCAGCAGCCCCCGACAGGGCCAAGCCAAAAACATTCAGTACTTC; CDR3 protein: CASSPRQGQAKNIQYF
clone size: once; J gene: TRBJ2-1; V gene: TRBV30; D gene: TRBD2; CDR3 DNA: TGTGCCTACGAAACCGGGACTAGCTGTGTGATCTTC; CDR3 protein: CAYETGTSCVIF
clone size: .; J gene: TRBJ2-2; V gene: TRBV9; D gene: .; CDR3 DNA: TGTGCCAGCAGCGTACCGGGGGCCGGGGAGCTGTTTTTT; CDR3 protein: CASSVPGAGELFF
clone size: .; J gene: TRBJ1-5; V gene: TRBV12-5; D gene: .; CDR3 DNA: TGTGCTAGTGGTTTAGAGAGCAATCAGCCCCAGCATTTT; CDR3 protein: CASGLESNQPQHF
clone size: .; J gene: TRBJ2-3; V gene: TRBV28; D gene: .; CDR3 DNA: TGTGCCAGCAGTTTGGGGGAAACAATTCGCACAGATACGCAGTATTTT; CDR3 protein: CASSLGETIRTDTQYF
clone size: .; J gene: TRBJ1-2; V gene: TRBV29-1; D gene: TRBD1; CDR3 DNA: TGCAGCGTTGACCGGACAGGGGACTATGGCTACACCTTC; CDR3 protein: CSVDRTGDYGYTF
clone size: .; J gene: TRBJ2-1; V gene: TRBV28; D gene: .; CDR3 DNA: TGTGCCAGCAGCCCGTCGGGACATGAGCAGTTCTTC; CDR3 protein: CASSPSGHEQFF
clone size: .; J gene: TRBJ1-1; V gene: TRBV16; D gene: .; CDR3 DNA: TGTGCCAGCAGCCACGGAGAGAACACTGAAGCTTTCTTT; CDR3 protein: CASSHGENTEAFF
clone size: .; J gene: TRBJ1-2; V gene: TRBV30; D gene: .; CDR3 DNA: TGTGCCTGGAGTGAGATGGGAAACTATGGCTACACCTTC; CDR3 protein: CAWSEMGNYGYTF